Listed here are 5 T cell receptor beta chains from one sample, sequenced in a study of blood T cell repertoires in COVID-19. Clones were sequenced by immunoSEQ multiplex PCR, and TCRdb holds only the in-frame ones, with some missing. The sample includes approximately 270,000 clones, approximately 90% seen only once; the top ten take roughly 1.2%. The sequencing input was PBMCs or T cells enriched from blood (not recorded which). Receptor source: a human donor in a cohort exposed to, infected with or recovered from COVID-19 (not recorded which). The donor label of this sample is uncertain.

The chain joins TRBV3-1 (or the pseudogene TRBV3-2) to TRBJ2-7, with D maybe TRBD2 (5 bases). Germline CDR1 is LGHDT and CDR2 is YNNKEL (reference sequence). Trimming left V 4 bases short and J 4 bases short, with 8 bases between. The CDR3 has 12 amino acids. The CDR3 nucleotides read TGTGCCAGCAGCCTTGAGGGTTACGAGCAGTACTTC. Protein sequence: CASSLEGYEQYF.

The chain carries TRBV5-1 and TRBJ1-1; a possible D gene is TRBD1 (6 bases). V was trimmed by 4 bases and J by 10 bases, leaving 14 bases between them. Germline V lookup: CDR1 SGHRS, CDR2 YFSETQ. This CDR3 is 12 amino acids long. In nucleotides, the CDR3 is TGCGCCAGCAGCCCTGACAGGATAAGAGCTTTCTTT. This codes for CASSPDRIRAFF. Full variable domain (rest looked up from reference TRBV5-1 and TRBJ1-1): KAGVTQTPRYLIKTRGQQVTLSCSPISGHRSVSWYQQTPGQGLQFLFEYFSETQRNKGNFPGRFSGRQFSNSRSEMNVSTLELGDSALYLCASSPDRIRAFFGQGTRLTVV.

The V gene is TRBV28, the J gene TRBJ1-5; 10 bases line up with TRBD1. V shed 5 bases, J shed 5 bases, and the junction held 9 bases outside the gene matches. The CDR3 spans 16 residues. CDR1 and CDR2 from the germline V gene are MDHEN and SYDVKM. CDR3 region: CASSDRGLRGYQPQHF. The CDR3 DNA is TGTGCCAGCAGTGACAGGGGGCTTAGAGGCTATCAGCCCCAGCATTTT. Full variable domain (remainder filled in from reference TRBV28 and TRBJ1-5): DVKVTQSSRYLVKRTGEKVFLECVQDMDHENMFWYRQDPGLGLRLIYFSYDVKMKEKGDIPEGYSVSREKKERFSLILESASTNQTSMYLCASSDRGLRGYQPQHFGDGTRLSIL.

The chain combines TRBV30 with TRBJ2-2; D might be TRBD1 (5 bases). The CDR3 extends over 15 amino acids. The V end was cut by 6 bases, the J end by 4 bases, with 18 bases between. In germline, CDR1 is GTSNPN, CDR2 SVGIG (reference sequence). The CDR3 spells CACLVRDRSTGELFF. The CDR3 DNA reads as TGTGCCTGTTTAGTCCGAGACAGATCCACCGGGGAGCTGTTTTTT.

In DNA, the CDR3 is TGTGCCAGCAGCTTTTTTAATCCTTCCGGGAGCTCCTATAATTCACCCCTCCACTTT. This encodes CASSFFNPSGSSYNSPLHF. This chain links TRBV5-6 with TRBJ1-6; D unresolved. CDR1 and CDR2 from the germline V gene are SGHDT and YYEEEE. V dropped 2 bases and J dropped 0 bases, with 18 bases sitting between them. CDR3 length equals 19 residues.